This T cell receptor (beta chain) was recorded in a study of CD8+ T cells in alopecia areata. Looking at the study overall: Twice a day, 5 to 10 mg of oral tofacitinib was administered to treated patients.

In each case, RNA was isolated and then reverse transcribed into cDNA as the sequencing template. Clones were sequenced by immunoSEQ multiplex PCR, and TCRdb holds only the in-frame ones, with some missing. The sample has 150,000 or so clones, more than 40% seen once. This clone has just a few counts. The CDR3 covers 13 residues. Germline V CDR1 and CDR2: SQVTM, ANQGSEA. V was pared by 7 bases and J by 1 base, with 13 bases between. The chain employs TRBV29-1 and TRBJ1-1; D may be TRBD1 (5 bases). The sample was CD4+ T cells sorted from blood. This receptor was obtained from a human donor with alopecia areata. The CDR3 sequence is CSAWTYQNTEAFF. The CDR3 bases are TGCAGCGCCTGGACATACCAGAACACTGAAGCTTTCTTT.